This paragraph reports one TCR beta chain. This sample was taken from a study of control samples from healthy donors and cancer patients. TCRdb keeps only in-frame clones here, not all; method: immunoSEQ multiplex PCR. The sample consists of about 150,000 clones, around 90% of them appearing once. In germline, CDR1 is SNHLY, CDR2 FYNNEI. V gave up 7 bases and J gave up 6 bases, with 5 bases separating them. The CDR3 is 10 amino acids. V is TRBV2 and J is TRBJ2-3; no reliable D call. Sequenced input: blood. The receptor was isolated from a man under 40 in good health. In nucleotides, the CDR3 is TGTGCCAGCAAGAGGGATACGCAGTATTTT. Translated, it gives CASKRDTQYF.